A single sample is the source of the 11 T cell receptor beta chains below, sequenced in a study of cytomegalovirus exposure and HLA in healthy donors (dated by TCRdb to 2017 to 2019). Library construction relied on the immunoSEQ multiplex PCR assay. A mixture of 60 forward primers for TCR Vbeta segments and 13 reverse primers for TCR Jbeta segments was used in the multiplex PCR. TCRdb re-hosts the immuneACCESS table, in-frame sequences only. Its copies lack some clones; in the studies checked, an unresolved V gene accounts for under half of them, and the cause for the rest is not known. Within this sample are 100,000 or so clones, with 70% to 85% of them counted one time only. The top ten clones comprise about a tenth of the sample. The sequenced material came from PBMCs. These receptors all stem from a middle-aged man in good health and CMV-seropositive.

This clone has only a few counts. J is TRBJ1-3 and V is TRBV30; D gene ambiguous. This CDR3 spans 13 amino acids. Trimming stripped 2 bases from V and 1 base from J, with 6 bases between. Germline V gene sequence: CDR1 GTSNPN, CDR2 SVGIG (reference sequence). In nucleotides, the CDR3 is TGTGCCTGGAGTAGCTTATCTGGAAACACCATATATTTT. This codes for CAWSSLSGNTIYF.

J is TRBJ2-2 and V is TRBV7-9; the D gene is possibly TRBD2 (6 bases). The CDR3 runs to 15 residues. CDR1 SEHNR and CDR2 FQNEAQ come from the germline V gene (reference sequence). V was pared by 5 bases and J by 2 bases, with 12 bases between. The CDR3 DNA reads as TGTGCCAGCAGCCTGCGACTAGGAAACACCGGGGAGCTGTTTTTT. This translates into CASSLRLGNTGELFF.

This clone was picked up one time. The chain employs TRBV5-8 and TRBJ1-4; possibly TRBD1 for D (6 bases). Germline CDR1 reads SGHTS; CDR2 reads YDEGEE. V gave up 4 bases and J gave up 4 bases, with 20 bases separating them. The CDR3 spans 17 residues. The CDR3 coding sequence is TGTGCCAGCAGCCGTCAACCAACAGGGACGGGTAATGAAAAACTGTTTTTT. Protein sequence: CASSRQPTGTGNEKLFF.

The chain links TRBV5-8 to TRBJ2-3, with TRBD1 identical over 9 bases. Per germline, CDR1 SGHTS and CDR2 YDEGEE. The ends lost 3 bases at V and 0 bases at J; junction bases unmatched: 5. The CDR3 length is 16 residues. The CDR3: CASSSQGAISTDTQYF. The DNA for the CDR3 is TGTGCCAGCAGCTCACAGGGGGCAATTAGCACAGATACGCAGTATTTT.

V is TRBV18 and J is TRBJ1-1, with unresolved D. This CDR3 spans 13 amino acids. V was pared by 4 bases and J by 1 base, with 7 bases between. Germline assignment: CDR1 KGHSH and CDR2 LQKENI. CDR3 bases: TGTGCCAGCTCACTCGCGGCGAACACTGAAGCTTTCTTT. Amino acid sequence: CASSLAANTEAFF.

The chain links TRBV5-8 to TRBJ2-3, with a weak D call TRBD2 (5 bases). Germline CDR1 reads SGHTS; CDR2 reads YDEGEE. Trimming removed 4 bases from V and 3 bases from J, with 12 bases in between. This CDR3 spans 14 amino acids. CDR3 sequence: CASSRETSTDTQYF. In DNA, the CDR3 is TGTGCCAGCAGCCGGGAAACTAGTACAGATACGCAGTATTTT. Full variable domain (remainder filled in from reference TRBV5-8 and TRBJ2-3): EAGVTQSPTHLIKTRGQQATLRCSPISGHTSVYWYQQALGLGLQFLLWYDEGEERNRGNFPPRFSGRQFPNYSSELNVNALELEDSALYLCASSRETSTDTQYFGPGTRLTVL.

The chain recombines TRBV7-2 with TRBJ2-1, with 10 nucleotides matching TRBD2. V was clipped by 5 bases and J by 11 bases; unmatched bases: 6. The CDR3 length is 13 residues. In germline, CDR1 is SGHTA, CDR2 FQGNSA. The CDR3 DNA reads TGTGCCAGCAGCCAAAGCGGGGGGGCTAAGCAGTTCTTC. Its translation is CASSQSGGAKQFF.

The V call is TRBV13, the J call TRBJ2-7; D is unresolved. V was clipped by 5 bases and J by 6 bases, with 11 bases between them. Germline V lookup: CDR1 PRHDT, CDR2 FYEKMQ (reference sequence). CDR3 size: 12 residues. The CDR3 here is CASSPRVGEQYF. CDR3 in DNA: TGTGCCAGCAGCCCCCGGGTGGGCGAGCAGTACTTC.

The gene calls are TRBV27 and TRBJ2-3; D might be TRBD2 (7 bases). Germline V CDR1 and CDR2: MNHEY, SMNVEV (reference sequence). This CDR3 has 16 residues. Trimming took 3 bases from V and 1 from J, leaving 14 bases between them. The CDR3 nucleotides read TGTGCCAGCAGTTTCACAGGGAGGGTTGGCACAGATACGCAGTATTTT. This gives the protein CASSFTGRVGTDTQYF.

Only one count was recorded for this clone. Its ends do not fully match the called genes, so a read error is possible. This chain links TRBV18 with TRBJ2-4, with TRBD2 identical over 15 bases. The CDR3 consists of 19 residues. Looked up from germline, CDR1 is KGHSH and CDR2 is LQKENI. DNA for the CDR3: TGTGCCAGCTCAACCTACGGGACTAGCGGGGGGTCGGCCAAAAACAGTCAGTACTTC. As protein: CASSTYGTSGGSAKNSQYF.

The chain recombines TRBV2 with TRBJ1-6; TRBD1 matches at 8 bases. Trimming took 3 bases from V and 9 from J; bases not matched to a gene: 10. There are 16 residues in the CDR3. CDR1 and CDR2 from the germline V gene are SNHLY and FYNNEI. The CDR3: CASSEEAGTGRSPLHF. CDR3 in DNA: TGTGCCAGCAGTGAGGAGGCCGGGACAGGTCGTTCACCCCTCCACTTT.